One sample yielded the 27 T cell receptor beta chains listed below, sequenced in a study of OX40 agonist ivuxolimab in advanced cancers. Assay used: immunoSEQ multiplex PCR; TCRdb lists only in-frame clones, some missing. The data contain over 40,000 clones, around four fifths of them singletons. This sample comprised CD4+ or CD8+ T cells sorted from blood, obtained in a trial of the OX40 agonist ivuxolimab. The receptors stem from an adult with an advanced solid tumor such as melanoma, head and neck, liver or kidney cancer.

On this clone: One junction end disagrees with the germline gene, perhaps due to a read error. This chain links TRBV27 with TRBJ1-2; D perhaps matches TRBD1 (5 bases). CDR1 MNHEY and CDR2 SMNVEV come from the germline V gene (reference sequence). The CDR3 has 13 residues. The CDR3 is CASSAGLSYSYTF. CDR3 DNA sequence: TGTGCCAGCTCTGCGGGACTGAGCTATAGCTACACCTTC.

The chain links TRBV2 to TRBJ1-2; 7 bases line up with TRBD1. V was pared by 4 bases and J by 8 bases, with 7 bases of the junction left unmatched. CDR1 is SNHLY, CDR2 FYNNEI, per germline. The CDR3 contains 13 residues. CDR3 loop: CASSGQGYFGYTF. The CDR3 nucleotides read TGTGCCAGCAGTGGACAGGGTTACTTCGGCTACACCTTC.

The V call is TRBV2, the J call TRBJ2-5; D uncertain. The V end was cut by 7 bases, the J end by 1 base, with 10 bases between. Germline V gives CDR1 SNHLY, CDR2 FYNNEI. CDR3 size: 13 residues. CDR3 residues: CASIRSFQETQYF. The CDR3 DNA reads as TGTGCCAGCATCAGGTCGTTCCAAGAGACCCAGTACTTC.

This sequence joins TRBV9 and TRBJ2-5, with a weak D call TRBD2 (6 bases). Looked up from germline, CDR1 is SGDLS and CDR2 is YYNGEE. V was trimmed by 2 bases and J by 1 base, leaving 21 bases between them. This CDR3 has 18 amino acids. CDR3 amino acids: CASSVSVMGSAGQETQYF. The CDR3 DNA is TGTGCCAGCAGCGTTAGTGTGATGGGGTCAGCGGGCCAAGAGACCCAGTACTTC.

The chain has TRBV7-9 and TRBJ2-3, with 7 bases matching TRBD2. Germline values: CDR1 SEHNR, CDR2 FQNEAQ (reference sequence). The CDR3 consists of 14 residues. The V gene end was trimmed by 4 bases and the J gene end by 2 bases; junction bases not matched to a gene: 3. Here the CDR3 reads CASSWGLPTDTQYF. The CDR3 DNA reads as TGTGCCAGCAGCTGGGGACTACCCACAGATACGCAGTATTTT.

The CDR3 sequence: CASRTGPYEQYF. CDR3 nucleotide sequence: TGTGCCAGCCGGACAGGGCCTTACGAGCAGTACTTC. This sequence joins TRBV11-2 and TRBJ2-7, with 8 bases identical to TRBD1. J lost 4 bases, V lost 8 bases, and 4 bases had no gene match. The CDR3 totals 12 residues. The germline V gene encodes CDR1 SGHAT and CDR2 FQNNGV.

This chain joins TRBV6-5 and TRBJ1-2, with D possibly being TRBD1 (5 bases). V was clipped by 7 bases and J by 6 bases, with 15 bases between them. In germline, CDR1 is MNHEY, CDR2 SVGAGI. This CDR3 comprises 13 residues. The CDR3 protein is CASKFQGPNGYTF. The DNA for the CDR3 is TGTGCCAGCAAGTTTCAGGGTCCCAATGGCTACACCTTC.

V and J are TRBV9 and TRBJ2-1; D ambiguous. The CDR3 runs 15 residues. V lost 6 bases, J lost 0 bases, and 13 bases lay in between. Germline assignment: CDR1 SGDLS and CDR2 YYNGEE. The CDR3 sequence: CASNPRGSSYNEQFF. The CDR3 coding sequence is TGTGCCAGCAACCCTCGAGGATCCTCCTACAATGAGCAGTTCTTC.

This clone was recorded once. In DNA, the CDR3 is TGTGCCAGCAGTTCCTCCGGGACTAGCGGTCTAGAGACCCAGTACTTC. Translation: CASSSSGTSGLETQYF. This chain uses TRBV6-5 with TRBJ2-5; TRBD2 aligns across 11 bases. The length of the CDR3 is 16 residues. J lost 4 bases, V lost 4 bases, and 8 bases had no gene match. CDR1 is MNHEY and CDR2 is SVGAGI in the germline V gene.

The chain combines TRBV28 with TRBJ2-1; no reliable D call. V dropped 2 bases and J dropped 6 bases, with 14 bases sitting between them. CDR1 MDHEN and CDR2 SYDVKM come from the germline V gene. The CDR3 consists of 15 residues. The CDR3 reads CASSLVMGRPNEQFF. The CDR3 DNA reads TGTGCCAGCAGTTTAGTAATGGGCCGTCCCAATGAGCAGTTCTTC.

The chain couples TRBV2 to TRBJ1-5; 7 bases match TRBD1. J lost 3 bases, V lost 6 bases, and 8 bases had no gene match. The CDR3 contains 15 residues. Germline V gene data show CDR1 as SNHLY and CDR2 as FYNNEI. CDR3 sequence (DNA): TGTGCCAGCAGAGAGGGACAGTATTCCAATCAGCCCCAGCATTTT. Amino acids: CASREGQYSNQPQHF.

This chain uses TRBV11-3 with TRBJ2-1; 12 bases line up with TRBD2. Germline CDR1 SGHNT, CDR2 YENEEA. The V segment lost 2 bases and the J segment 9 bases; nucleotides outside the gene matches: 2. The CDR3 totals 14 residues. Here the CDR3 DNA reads TGTGCCAGCAGCTTACGACTAGCGGGAGCTGAGCAGTTCTTC. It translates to CASSLRLAGAEQFF.

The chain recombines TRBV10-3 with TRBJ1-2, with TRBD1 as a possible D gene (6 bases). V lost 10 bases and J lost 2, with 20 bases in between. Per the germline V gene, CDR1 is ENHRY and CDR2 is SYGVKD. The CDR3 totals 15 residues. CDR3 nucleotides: TGTGCCACTCACGCAGGGGCCAGAGCGAACTATGGCTACACCTTC. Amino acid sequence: CATHAGARANYGYTF.

The DNA for the CDR3 is TGTGCCACCAGCAGAGGAGGCACAGATACGCAGTATTTT. This encodes CATSRGGTDTQYF. J is TRBJ2-3 and V is TRBV15; D remains ambiguous. V lost 1 base and J 1 base, leaving 3 bases between the germline ends. Germline CDR1 reads LNHNV; CDR2 reads YYDKDF (reference sequence). The CDR3 extends over 13 amino acids.

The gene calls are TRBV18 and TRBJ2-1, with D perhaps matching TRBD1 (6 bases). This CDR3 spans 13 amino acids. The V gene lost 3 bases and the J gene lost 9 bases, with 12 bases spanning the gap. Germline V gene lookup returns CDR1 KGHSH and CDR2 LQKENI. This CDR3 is CASSPGTDSEQFF. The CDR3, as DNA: TGTGCCAGCTCACCCGGGACGGACAGTGAGCAGTTCTTC.

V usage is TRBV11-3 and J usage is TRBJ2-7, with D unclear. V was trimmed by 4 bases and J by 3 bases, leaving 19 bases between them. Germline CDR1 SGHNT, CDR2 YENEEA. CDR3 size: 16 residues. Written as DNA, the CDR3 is TGTGCCAGCAGCTCTGGTACGTGGCCGGATTACTACGAGCAGTACTTC. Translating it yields CASSSGTWPDYYEQYF.

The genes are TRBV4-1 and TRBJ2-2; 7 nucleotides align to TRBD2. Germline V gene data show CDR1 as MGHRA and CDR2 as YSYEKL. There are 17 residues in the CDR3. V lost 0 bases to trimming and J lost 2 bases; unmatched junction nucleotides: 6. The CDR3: CASSQDAGVVNTGELFF. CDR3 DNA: TGCGCCAGCAGCCAAGACGCGGGAGTGGTTAACACCGGGGAGCTGTTTTTT.

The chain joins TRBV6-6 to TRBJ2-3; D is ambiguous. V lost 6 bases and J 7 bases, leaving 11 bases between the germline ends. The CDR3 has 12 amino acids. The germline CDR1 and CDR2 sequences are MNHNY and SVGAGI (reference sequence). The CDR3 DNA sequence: TGTGCCAGCAGCCGGACCGTGAATACGCAGTATTTT. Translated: CASSRTVNTQYF.

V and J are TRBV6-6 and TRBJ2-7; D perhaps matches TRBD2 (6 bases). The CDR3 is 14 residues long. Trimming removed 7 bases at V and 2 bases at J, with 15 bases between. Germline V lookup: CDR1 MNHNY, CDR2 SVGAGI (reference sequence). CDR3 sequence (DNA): TGTGCCAGCACCCTTCAGGGAGGAGCCTACGAGCAGTACTTC. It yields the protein CASTLQGGAYEQYF.

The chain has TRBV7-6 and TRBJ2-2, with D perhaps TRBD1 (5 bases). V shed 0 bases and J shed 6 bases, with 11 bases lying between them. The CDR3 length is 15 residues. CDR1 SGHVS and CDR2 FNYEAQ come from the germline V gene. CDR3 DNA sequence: TGTGCCAGCAGCTTAGCAATCCCAGGGTCCGGGGAGCTGTTTTTT. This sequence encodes CASSLAIPGSGELFF.

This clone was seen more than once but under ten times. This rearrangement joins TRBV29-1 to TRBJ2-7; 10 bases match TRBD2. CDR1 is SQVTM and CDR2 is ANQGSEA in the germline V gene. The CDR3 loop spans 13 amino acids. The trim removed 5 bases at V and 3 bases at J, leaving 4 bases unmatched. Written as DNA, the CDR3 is TGCAGCGTTTCTAGCGGGAGTTACTACGAGCAGTACTTC. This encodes CSVSSGSYYEQYF.

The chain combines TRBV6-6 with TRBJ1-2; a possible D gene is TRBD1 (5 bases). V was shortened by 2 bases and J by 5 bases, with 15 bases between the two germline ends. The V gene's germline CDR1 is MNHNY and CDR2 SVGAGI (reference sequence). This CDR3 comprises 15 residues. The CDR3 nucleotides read TGTGCCAGCAGTTACCTCCGGGGCGGTGAATATGGCTACACCTTC. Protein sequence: CASSYLRGGEYGYTF.

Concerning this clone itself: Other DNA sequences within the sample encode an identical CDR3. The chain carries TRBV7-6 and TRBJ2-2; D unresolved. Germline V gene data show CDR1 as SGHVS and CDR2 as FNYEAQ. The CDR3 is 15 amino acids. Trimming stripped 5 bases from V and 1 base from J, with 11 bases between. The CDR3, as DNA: TGTGCCAGCAGCCTAAAACCAGGGAACACCGGGGAGCTGTTTTTT. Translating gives CASSLKPGNTGELFF.

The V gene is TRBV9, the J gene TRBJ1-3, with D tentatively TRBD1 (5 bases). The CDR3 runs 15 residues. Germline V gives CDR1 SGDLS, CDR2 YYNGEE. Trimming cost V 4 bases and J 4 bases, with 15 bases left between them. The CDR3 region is CASSRETSGGNTIYF. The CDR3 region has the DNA TGTGCCAGCAGCCGAGAGACCTCAGGGGGAAACACCATATATTTT.

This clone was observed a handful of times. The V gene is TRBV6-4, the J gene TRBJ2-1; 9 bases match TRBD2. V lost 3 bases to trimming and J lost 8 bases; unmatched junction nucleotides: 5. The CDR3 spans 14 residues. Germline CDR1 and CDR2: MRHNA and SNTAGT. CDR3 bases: TGTGCCAGCAGTGAGCGGGGGGGTTTGGATGAGCAGTTCTTC. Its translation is CASSERGGLDEQFF.

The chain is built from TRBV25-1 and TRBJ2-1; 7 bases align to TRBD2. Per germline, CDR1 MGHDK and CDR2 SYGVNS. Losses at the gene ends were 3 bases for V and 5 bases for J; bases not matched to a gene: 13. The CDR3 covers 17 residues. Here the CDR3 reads CASSDLLAGSGHNEQFF. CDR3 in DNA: TGTGCCAGCAGTGACCTTTTAGCGGGTTCTGGCCACAATGAGCAGTTCTTC.

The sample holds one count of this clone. The CDR3 region has the DNA TGTGCCAGCAGTGAATTAGGACAGGGTCCCACCTTC. This codes for CASSELGQGPTF. The chain uses TRBV25-1 and TRBJ1-2; 8 nucleotides align to TRBD1. The CDR3 spans 12 residues. Germline values: CDR1 MGHDK, CDR2 SYGVNS. Trimming at V came to 1 base and at J to 13 bases, leaving 5 bases not matched to a gene.